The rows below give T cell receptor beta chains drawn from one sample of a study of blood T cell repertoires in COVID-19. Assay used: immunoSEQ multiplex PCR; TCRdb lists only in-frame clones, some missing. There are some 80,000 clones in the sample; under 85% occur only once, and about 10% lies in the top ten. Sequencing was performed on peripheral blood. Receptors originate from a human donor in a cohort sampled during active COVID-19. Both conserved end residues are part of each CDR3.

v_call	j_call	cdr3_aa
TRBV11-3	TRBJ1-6	CASRWSSYNSPLHF
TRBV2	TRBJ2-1	CASGASTPRNEQFF
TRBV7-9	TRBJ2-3	CASSETSGGITDTQYF
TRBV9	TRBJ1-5	CASSAAGGSNQPQHF
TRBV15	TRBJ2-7	CATSRGGSAYEQYF
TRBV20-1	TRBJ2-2	CSASRGGTTGELFF
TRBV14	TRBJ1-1	CASSQPGTEAFF
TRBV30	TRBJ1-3	CAWSETGNGNTIYF
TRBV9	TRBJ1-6	CASSADRSDNSPLHF
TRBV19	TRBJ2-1	CASNGGTGFNEQFF
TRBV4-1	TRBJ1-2	CASSLPGQVYGYTF
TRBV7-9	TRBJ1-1	CASSPIGWGSEAFF
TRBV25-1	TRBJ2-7	CASSGGTASSYEQYF
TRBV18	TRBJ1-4	CASSSSRGPTNEKLFF
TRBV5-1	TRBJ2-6	CASSPLLAGANVLTF
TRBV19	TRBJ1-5	CASSPPWGGSGSNQPQHF
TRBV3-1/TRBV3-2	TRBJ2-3	CASSQDGLAGETDTQYF
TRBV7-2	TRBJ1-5	CASSLWPIAGQPQHF
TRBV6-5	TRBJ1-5	CASSRQGISNQPQHF
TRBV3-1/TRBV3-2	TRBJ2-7	CATSRRGTSYEQYF
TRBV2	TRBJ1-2	CASSGGGANYGYTF
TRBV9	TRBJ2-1	CASSVLSDAAYNEQFF